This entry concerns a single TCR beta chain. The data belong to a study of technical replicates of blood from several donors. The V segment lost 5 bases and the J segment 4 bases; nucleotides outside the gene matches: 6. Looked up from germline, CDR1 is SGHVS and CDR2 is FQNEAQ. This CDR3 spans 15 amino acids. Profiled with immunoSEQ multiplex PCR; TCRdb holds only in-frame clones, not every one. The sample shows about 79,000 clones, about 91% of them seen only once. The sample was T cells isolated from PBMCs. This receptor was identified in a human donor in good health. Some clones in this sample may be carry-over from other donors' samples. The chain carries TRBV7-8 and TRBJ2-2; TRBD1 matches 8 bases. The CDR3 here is CASSIRDRPTGELFF. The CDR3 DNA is TGTGCCAGCAGCATCCGGGACAGGCCCACCGGGGAGCTGTTTTTT.